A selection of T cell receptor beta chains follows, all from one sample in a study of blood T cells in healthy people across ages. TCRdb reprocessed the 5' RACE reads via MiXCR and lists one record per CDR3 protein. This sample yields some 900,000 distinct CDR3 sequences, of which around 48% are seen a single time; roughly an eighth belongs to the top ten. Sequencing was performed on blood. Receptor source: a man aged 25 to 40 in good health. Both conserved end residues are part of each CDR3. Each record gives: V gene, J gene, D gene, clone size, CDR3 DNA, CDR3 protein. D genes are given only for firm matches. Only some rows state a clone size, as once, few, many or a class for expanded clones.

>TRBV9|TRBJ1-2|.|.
TGTGCCAGCAGCGTATCGAGACAGACCTTCTCTAACTATGGCTACACCTTC
CASSVSRQTFSNYGYTF
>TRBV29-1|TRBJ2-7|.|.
TGCAGCGTTGAAGGTCCATCCTCTTACGAGCAGTACTTC
CSVEGPSSYEQYF
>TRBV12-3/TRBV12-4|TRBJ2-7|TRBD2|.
TGTGCCAGCAGTTTAGAACTACTAGCGGGAGAAACCTACGAGCAGTACTTC
CASSLELLAGETYEQYF
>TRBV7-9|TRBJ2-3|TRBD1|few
TGTGCCAGCAGCTTAGGAGACAGGGGGCTCACAGATACGCAGTATTTT
CASSLGDRGLTDTQYF
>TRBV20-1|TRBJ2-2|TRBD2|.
TGCAGTGCTAAATCGGGGGGGCTAACCGGGGAGCTGTTTTTT
CSAKSGGLTGELFF
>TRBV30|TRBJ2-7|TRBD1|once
TGTGCCTGGAGTGTAGTCGGGACAGGGAACGAGCAGTACTTC
CAWSVVGTGNEQYF
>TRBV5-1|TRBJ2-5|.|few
TGCGCCAGCAGCGAAGGACGGCCTCAAGAGACCCAGTACTTC
CASSEGRPQETQYF
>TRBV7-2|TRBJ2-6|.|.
TGTGCCAGCAGCCCCCGTGGGGTTAGCTCTGGGGCCAACGTCCTGACTTTC
CASSPRGVSSGANVLTF
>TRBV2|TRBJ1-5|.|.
TGTGCCAGCAGTGTAGACAGAACCAATCAGCCCCAGCATTTT
CASSVDRTNQPQHF
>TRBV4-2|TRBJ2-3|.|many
TGTGCCAGCAGCCAGGTACTCCACGATACGCAGTATTTT
CASSQVLHDTQYF
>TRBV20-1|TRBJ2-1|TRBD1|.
TGCAGTGCTGGGGCTAGACAGGGGTTGTCCTACAATGAGCAGTTCTTC
CSAGARQGLSYNEQFF
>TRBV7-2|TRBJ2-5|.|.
TGTGCCAGCAACCTAGCAGGGGAGACCCAGTACTTC
CASNLAGETQYF
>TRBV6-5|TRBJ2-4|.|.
TGTGCCAGTGCTGGCGGGACAACTCACATTCAGTACTTC
CASAGGTTHIQYF
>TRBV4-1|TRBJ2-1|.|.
TGCGCCAGCAGCCTTAAGGGGAGCGGTACCTACAATGAGCAGTTCTTC
CASSLKGSGTYNEQFF
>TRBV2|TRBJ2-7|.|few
TGTGCCAGCAGTGAACGCTCCGGCCCCTACGAGCAGTACTTC
CASSERSGPYEQYF
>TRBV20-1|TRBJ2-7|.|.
TGCAGTGCTGGCCCAGGGGTGGGGGAGCAGTACTTC
CSAGPGVGEQYF
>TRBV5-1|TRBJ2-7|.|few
TGCGCCAGCAGCTTGGAAGGCGTACACCGGGCCCCAGGGTACGAGCAGTACTTC
CASSLEGVHRAPGYEQYF
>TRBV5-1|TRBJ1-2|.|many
TGTGCCAGCAGTTTGGGGGAAGGCTACACCTTC
CASSLGEGYTF
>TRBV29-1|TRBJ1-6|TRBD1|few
TGCAGCGTTGAGACAGGGGCCGTTGGATCACCCCTCCACTTT
CSVETGAVGSPLHF
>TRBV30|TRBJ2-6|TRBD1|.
TGTGCCTGGAGTCGCGACAGGGGTAGGGCCAACGTCCTGACTTTC
CAWSRDRGRANVLTF
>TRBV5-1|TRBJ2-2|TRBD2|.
TGCGCCAGCAGGTTCGATCTAAGCGGGGGTCGTTATAATACCGGGGAGCTGTTTTTT
CASRFDLSGGRYNTGELFF
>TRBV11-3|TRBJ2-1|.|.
TGTGCCAGCAGCTTAGCACGCGATGAGCAGTTCTTC
CASSLARDEQFF
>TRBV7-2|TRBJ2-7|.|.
TGTGCCAGCAGCGTCTACAGGGGAGGCGAGCAGTACTTC
CASSVYRGGEQYF
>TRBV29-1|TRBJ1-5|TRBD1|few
TGCAGCGTTGTAACAGGGGATAATCAGCCCCAGCATTTT
CSVVTGDNQPQHF
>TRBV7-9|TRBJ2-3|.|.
TGTGCCAGCAGCGACCGGCTAGTCACAGATACGCAGTATTTT
CASSDRLVTDTQYF
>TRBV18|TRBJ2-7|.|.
TGTGCCAGCTCGGACCGTGGGGTAAAGGCCTACGAGCAGTACTTC
CASSDRGVKAYEQYF
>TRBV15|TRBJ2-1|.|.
TGTGCCACCAGCAGAGAAAACGGGAATGAGCAGTTCTTC
CATSRENGNEQFF
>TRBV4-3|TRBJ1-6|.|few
TGCGCCAGCAGCCAAAACCCTGGGCAGGGTACTTCACCCCTCCACTTT
CASSQNPGQGTSPLHF
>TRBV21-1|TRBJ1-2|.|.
TGTGCCAGCAGCAAAGATTCAGGGAATTATGGCTACACCTTC
CASSKDSGNYGYTF
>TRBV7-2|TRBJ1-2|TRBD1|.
TGTGCCAGCAGCAACCCGACAGGGGGCGCTGGCTACACCTTC
CASSNPTGGAGYTF
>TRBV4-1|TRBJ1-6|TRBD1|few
TGCGCCAGCAGCCAAGAGGGACAGGGAGAGGGTTCACCCCTCCACTTT
CASSQEGQGEGSPLHF
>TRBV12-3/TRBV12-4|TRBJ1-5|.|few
TGTGCCAGCAGTCCGACATATAGCAATCAGCCCCAGCATTTT
CASSPTYSNQPQHF
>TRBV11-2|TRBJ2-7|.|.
TGTGCCAGCAGCTTAGAACCGGGGTATCCCCACGAGCAGTACTTC
CASSLEPGYPHEQYF
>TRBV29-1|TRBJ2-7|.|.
TGCAGCGTGCGAACCGAACTTGGGAGCTACGAGCAGTACTTC
CSVRTELGSYEQYF
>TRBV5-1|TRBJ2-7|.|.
TGCGCCAGCAGCCGGCCGGGGCAGGGTATGGGCGAGCAGTACTTC
CASSRPGQGMGEQYF
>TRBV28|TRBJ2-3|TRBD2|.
TGTGCCAGCAGTTCCAACCGCATGTTAGCGGGGGGCCAGTTGGATACGCAGTATTTT
CASSSNRMLAGGQLDTQYF
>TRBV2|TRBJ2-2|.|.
TGTGCCAGCACGCCACAGGGGAACACCGGGGAGCTGTTTTTT
CASTPQGNTGELFF
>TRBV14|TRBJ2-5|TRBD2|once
TGTGCCAGCAGCCAAGCCTACCCAACTAGCGTGCATGCCTACAATGAGCAGTACTTC
CASSQAYPTSVHAYNEQYF
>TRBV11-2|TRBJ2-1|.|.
TGTGCCAGCAGCTTAGGTGCCTACGCCGACAATGAGCAGTTCTTC
CASSLGAYADNEQFF
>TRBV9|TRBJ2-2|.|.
TGTGCCAGCAGCGCCAAGACAGTTCCCGGGGAGCTGTTTTTT
CASSAKTVPGELFF
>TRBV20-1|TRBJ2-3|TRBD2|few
TGCAGTGCTAACCTCCCGGGACGGCCACGACTAGCGGGGTTCACGGATACGCAGTATTTT
CSANLPGRPRLAGFTDTQYF
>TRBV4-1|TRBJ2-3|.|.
TGCGCCAGCAGCCAAGGGGAACTAGCCGGCACAGATACGCAGTATTTT
CASSQGELAGTDTQYF
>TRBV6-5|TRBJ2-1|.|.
TGTGCCAGCAGCACAGTGGGAAGCTCCTACAATGAGCAGTTCTTC
CASSTVGSSYNEQFF
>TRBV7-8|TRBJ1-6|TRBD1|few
TGTGCCAGCAGTAGGGGACAGGGATCGAATTCACCCCTCCACTTT
CASSRGQGSNSPLHF
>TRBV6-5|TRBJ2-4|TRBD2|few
TGTGCCAGCAGCTTGGGACTAGCGGCCAAAAACATTCAGTACTTC
CASSLGLAAKNIQYF
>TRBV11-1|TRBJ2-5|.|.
TGTGCCAGCAGCTTATGGGTTGACGGACCTGAAGAGACCCAGTACTTC
CASSLWVDGPEETQYF
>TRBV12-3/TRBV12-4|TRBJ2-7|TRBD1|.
TGTGCCAGCAGTCTCACAGGGGGTTATTTAGGCGAGCAGTACTTC
CASSLTGGYLGEQYF
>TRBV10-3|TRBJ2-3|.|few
TGTGCCATCAGTGTCACCCAACCCGGACGAATCACAGATACGCAGTATTTT
CAISVTQPGRITDTQYF
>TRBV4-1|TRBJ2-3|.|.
TGCGCCAGCAGCCAACCTACAGGGGATACGCAGTATTTT
CASSQPTGDTQYF
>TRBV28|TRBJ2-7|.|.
TGTGCCAGCAGTTTCTCAGCTTTTGGGTTCTACGAGCAGTACTTC
CASSFSAFGFYEQYF
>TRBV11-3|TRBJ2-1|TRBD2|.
TGTGCCAGCAGCCCCCTAGCGGGGCTGAACAATGAGCAGTTCTTC
CASSPLAGLNNEQFF
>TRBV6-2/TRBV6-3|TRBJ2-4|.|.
TGTGCCAGCAGTTCGTTCCGGGACTCCGAAATGCTAGCCAAAAACATTCAGTACTTC
CASSSFRDSEMLAKNIQYF
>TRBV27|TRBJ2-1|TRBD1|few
TGTGCCAGCAGTAAGGGGACAGGGGGCTCCTACAATGAGCAGTTCTTC
CASSKGTGGSYNEQFF
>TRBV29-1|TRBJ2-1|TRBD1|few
TGCAGCGTTGAGAGCAGGGGGCAGGACGATGAGCAGTTCTTC
CSVESRGQDDEQFF
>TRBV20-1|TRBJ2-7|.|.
TGCAGTGCTAGAGATTTCCTAGGGAGCAAGAATGAGCAGTACTTC
CSARDFLGSKNEQYF
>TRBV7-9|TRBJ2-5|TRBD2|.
TGTGCCAGCAGCGGGACTAGCGGACATAACCAAGAGACCCAGTACTTC
CASSGTSGHNQETQYF
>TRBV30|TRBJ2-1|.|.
TGTGCCTGGAGTGTATTGGGAAAATCCTACAATGAGCAGTTCTTC
CAWSVLGKSYNEQFF
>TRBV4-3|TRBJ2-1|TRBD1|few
TGCGCCAGCAGCCGATTAGGGACAGGCGTCCTAGGTGTCCGGCAGTTCTTC
CASSRLGTGVLGVRQFF
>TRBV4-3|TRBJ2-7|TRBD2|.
TGCGCCAGCAGCCAGGGGCTACTAGCGGGAGAGTACGAGCAGTACTTC
CASSQGLLAGEYEQYF